This entry lists 9 T cell receptor beta chains sequenced from one sample in a study of OX40 agonist ivuxolimab in advanced cancers. Only in-frame clones appear in the TCRdb table, and some are missing; sequencing was by immunoSEQ multiplex PCR. This table holds some 70,000 clones, 87% found once. Specimen: CD4+ or CD8+ T cells sorted from blood, collected in a trial of the OX40 agonist ivuxolimab. The source of these receptors is an adult with an advanced solid tumor such as melanoma, head and neck, liver or kidney cancer.

The genes are TRBV10-2 and TRBJ2-1, with D possibly being TRBD1 (5 bases). Trimming stripped 5 bases from V and 7 bases from J, with 18 bases between. Germline V gene lookup returns CDR1 WSHSY and CDR2 SAAADI. The CDR3 contains 15 residues. CDR3 sequence: CASSLAGISTNEQFF. In nucleotides, the CDR3 is TGCGCCAGCAGTTTAGCAGGGATTTCTACAAATGAGCAGTTCTTC.

The genes are TRBV19 and TRBJ2-1; 15 bases fit TRBD2. Germline CDR1 and CDR2: LNHDA and SQIVND (reference sequence). The CDR3 is made up of 15 amino acids. V lost 8 bases and J lost 5; bases outside the gene matches: 4. The CDR3 reads CASGLAGGGDNEQFF. For the CDR3, the DNA is TGTGCCAGTGGACTAGCGGGAGGGGGTGACAATGAGCAGTTCTTC.

The V call is TRBV27, the J call TRBJ2-7; D remains ambiguous. The V end was cut by 2 bases, the J end by 2 bases, with 10 bases between. Germline CDR1 MNHEY, CDR2 SMNVEV (reference sequence). The CDR3 totals 14 residues. This chain's CDR3 is CASSLSFLAYEQYF. CDR3 nucleotide sequence: TGTGCCAGCAGTTTAAGTTTCTTGGCCTACGAGCAGTACTTC.

The J gene is TRBJ1-3, the V gene TRBV7-9, with D possibly being TRBD1 (5 bases). Germline V gene sequence: CDR1 SEHNR, CDR2 FQNEAQ (reference sequence). V lost 4 bases and J 5 bases, leaving 12 bases between the germline ends. This CDR3 contains 14 residues. CDR3 loop: CASSWDGARNTIYF. The CDR3 DNA reads TGTGCCAGCAGCTGGGACGGCGCGCGAAACACCATATATTTT.

V gene TRBV7-2 combines with J gene TRBJ2-5; no definite D call. Germline-derived CDR1 and CDR2 are SGHTA and FQGNSA. V shed 5 bases and J shed 0 bases, with 7 bases lying between them. The CDR3 is 13 amino acids. CDR3 in amino acids: CASSPRYQETQYF. Here the CDR3 DNA reads TGTGCCAGCAGCCCCCGTTACCAAGAGACCCAGTACTTC.

V usage is TRBV4-1 and J usage is TRBJ1-2; D remains ambiguous. Trimming removed 3 bases at V and 1 base at J, with 3 bases between. CDR3 length: 12 residues. Germline CDR1 and CDR2: MGHRA and YSYEKL. CDR3 nucleotides: TGCGCCAGCAGCCAGGGTAACTATGGCTACACCTTC. It translates to CASSQGNYGYTF.

This clone appeared a single time. CDR3 amino acids: CASSLRTKMNTEAFF. CDR3 bases: TGCGCCAGCAGTCTAAGGACAAAGATGAACACTGAAGCTTTCTTT. The chain links TRBV4-1 to TRBJ1-1; tentatively, D is TRBD1 (5 bases). CDR3 length: 15 residues. The germline CDR1 and CDR2 sequences are MGHRA and YSYEKL. Trimming left V 6 bases short and J 0 bases short, with 14 bases between.

The rearrangement joins TRBV11-3 to TRBJ1-2; TRBD1 is a possible D gene (5 bases). Germline V gives CDR1 SGHNT, CDR2 YENEEA. The CDR3 is made up of 13 amino acids. V was clipped by 5 bases and J by 4 bases, with 11 bases between them. The CDR3, as DNA: TGTGCCAGCAGCCCAGGGTATAGCTATGGCTACACCTTC. Protein product: CASSPGYSYGYTF. Full variable domain (outside the CDR3, taken from reference TRBV11-3 and TRBJ1-2): EAGVVQSPRYKIIEKKQPVAFWCNPISGHNTLYWYLQNLGQGPELLIRYENEEAVDDSQLPKDRFSAERLKGVDSTLKIQPAELGDSAVYLCASSPGYSYGYTFGSGTRLTVV.

This chain links TRBV13 with TRBJ2-7; D gene ambiguous. Looked up from germline, CDR1 is PRHDT and CDR2 is FYEKMQ (reference sequence). The CDR3 spans 13 residues. The V and J ends lost 5 bases and 5 bases respectively, with 13 bases between them. The DNA of the CDR3 is TGTGCCAGCAGCCCCGCACCCCCCCACGAGCAGTACTTC. Encoded protein: CASSPAPPHEQYF.